These 32 T cell receptor beta chains came from one sample sequenced in a study of T cells after posttransplantation cyclophosphamide (dated by TCRdb to about 2016). Library creation used the immunoSEQ multiplex PCR assay. TCRdb took this table from immuneACCESS and kept in-frame rearrangements with V and J called. Such tables lack part of the clones; where checked against another copy, unresolved V genes explain under half of the gap, and the rest is unexplained. The sample has some 54,000 clones on record, under 95% of them singletons. The ten most abundant clones make up about 3.1% of the sample. The specimen sequenced was PBMCs. The source is a woman in her twenties or thirties in good health and a related stem cell transplant donor.

This chain connects TRBV14 to TRBJ2-4; TRBD2 might be the D (5 bases). Trimming left V 1 base short and J 6 bases short, with 10 bases between. Germline V gene data show CDR1 as SGHDN and CDR2 as FVKESK. The CDR3 runs 14 residues. CDR3: CASSQGIGVNIQYF. The CDR3 DNA follows: TGTGCCAGCAGCCAAGGTATCGGGGTAAACATTCAGTACTTC.

The genes are TRBV2 and TRBJ1-1; 10 positions agree with TRBD1. The CDR3 runs to 16 residues. With 5 bases clipped from V and 1 base from J, the junction kept 7 bases outside the gene matches. Germline values: CDR1 SNHLY, CDR2 FYNNEI. As DNA, the CDR3 is TGTGCCAGCAGTTTGGGGACAGGGGTAGGGAACACTGAAGCTTTCTTT. Its protein product is CASSLGTGVGNTEAFF.

J is TRBJ1-6 and V is TRBV7-2, with 7 bases identical to TRBD1. Germline lookup yields CDR1 SGHTA and CDR2 FQGNSA. The CDR3 is made up of 16 amino acids. V was pared by 2 bases and J by 8 bases, with 9 bases of the junction left unmatched. The CDR3 DNA follows: TGTGCCAGCAGCTTATATGGGGGACAGTTTGATTCACCCCTCCACTTT. Amino acid sequence: CASSLYGGQFDSPLHF.

This clone was recorded only once. The chain joins TRBV29-1 to TRBJ2-7, with D possibly being TRBD2 (7 bases). The V gene lost 5 bases and the J gene lost 2 bases, with 16 bases spanning the gap. The CDR3 is made up of 14 amino acids. In germline, CDR1 is SQVTM, CDR2 ANQGSEA. The CDR3 spells CSVRGGLGPYEQYF. In DNA, the CDR3 is TGCAGCGTTAGGGGGGGGTTGGGGCCCTACGAGCAGTACTTC.

The rearrangement joins TRBV19 to TRBJ1-4; no clear D gene. Germline-derived CDR1 and CDR2 are LNHDA and SQIVND (reference sequence). The CDR3 is made up of 14 amino acids. V was cut by 6 bases and J by 2 bases, with 10 bases left in between. The CDR3 reads CASSPRVTNEKLFF. CDR3 nucleotide sequence: TGTGCCAGTAGCCCAAGAGTTACTAATGAAAAACTGTTTTTT.

Only a few counts were recorded for this clone. This chain links TRBV18 with TRBJ1-1, with D hard to call. V lost 3 bases and J 1 base, leaving 9 bases between the germline ends. Germline lookup yields CDR1 KGHSH and CDR2 LQKENI. CDR3 length equals 14 residues. Written as DNA, the CDR3 is TGTGCCAGCTCACCGGTTAACAGGAACACTGAAGCTTTCTTT. Amino acids: CASSPVNRNTEAFF.

The genes are TRBV27 and TRBJ1-6; no firm D call. Per the germline V gene, CDR1 is MNHEY and CDR2 is SMNVEV (reference sequence). The CDR3 runs 14 residues. V dropped 6 bases and J dropped 4 bases, with 10 bases sitting between them. The CDR3 spells CASSPGRYNSPLHF. The CDR3 DNA reads as TGTGCCAGCAGCCCCGGGAGATATAATTCACCCCTCCACTTT.

The CDR3 nucleotides read TGCGCCAGCAGCCAACCACGACTAGTGAGGGGCCCCCAAGAGACCCAGTACTTC. It codes for CASSQPRLVRGPQETQYF. The chain carries TRBV4-1 and TRBJ2-5, with D possibly matching TRBD2 (6 bases). The CDR3 is 18 residues long. Germline V lookup: CDR1 MGHRA, CDR2 YSYEKL. Trimming cost V 2 bases and J 1 base, with 20 bases left between them.

This chain connects TRBV2 to TRBJ2-3; D is uncertain. The V end was cut by 3 bases, the J end by 0 bases, with 7 bases between. The CDR3 runs 14 residues. Germline lookup yields CDR1 SNHLY and CDR2 FYNNEI. CDR3 sequence: CASSDGVSTDTQYF. CDR3 coding DNA: TGTGCCAGCAGTGACGGAGTCAGCACAGATACGCAGTATTTT.

V and J are TRBV7-3 and TRBJ2-6; D unresolved. The CDR3 is 14 amino acids. The germline gives CDR1 SGHTA, CDR2 FQGTGA. The ends were cut back, 5 bases at V and 4 bases at J, with 9 bases in the middle. In nucleotides, the CDR3 is TGTGCCAGCAGCCCCCTCGGGGGGGCCAACGTCCTGACTTTC. Amino acid sequence: CASSPLGGANVLTF.

The chain carries TRBV7-2 and TRBJ1-6; 7 nucleotides align to TRBD1. V dropped 1 base and J dropped 9; count of bases not matched to a gene: 12. Germline V gene data show CDR1 as SGHTA and CDR2 as FQGNSA. The CDR3 spans 17 residues. The CDR3 reads CASSLDVGDSIFSPLHF. DNA of the CDR3: TGTGCCAGCAGCTTAGATGTTGGGGACAGTATATTTTCACCCCTCCACTTT.

The genes are TRBV25-1 and TRBJ2-1; 12 bases agree with TRBD2. The junction had 7 bases not matched to a gene; V was cut back by 4 bases and J by 0 bases. The CDR3 runs 18 residues. The germline V gene has CDR1 MGHDK and CDR2 SYGVNS. The CDR3 coding sequence is TGTGCCAGCAGTGGACTAGCGGGGGCCGCGAGCTCCTACAATGAGCAGTTCTTC. Its translation: CASSGLAGAASSYNEQFF.

V usage is TRBV7-2 and J usage is TRBJ2-3, with TRBD2 as a possible D gene (5 bases). Trimming stripped 5 bases from V and 6 bases from J, with 12 bases between. Germline CDR1 and CDR2: SGHTA and FQGNSA. The CDR3 contains 13 residues. The DNA of the CDR3 is TGTGCCAGCAGCCCCAATACGGGGGATACGCAGTATTTT. As protein: CASSPNTGDTQYF.

This clone has just one count. This chain connects TRBV6-6 to TRBJ1-5, with D possibly matching TRBD1 (5 bases). The V and J ends lost 5 bases and 6 bases respectively, with 20 bases between them. The CDR3 contains 16 residues. Germline CDR1 is MNHNY and CDR2 is SVGAGI (reference sequence). CDR3 sequence: CASSGPGGEGSQPQHF. CDR3 bases: TGTGCCAGCAGTGGCCCGGGGGGGGAGGGGAGTCAGCCCCAGCATTTT.

The CDR3 DNA reads as TGTGCCAGCAGCCCAGTCCCGGGACAGGGATCCTACGAGCAGTACTTC. This codes for CASSPVPGQGSYEQYF. This chain uses TRBV11-2 with TRBJ2-7, with 9 bases fitting TRBD1. The CDR3 is 16 residues long. J was trimmed by 1 base and V by 5 bases; bases with no gene match: 9. Germline V gives CDR1 SGHAT, CDR2 FQNNGV.

This chain connects TRBV19 to TRBJ1-1; D gene unclear. Germline V CDR1 and CDR2: LNHDA, SQIVND (reference sequence). The CDR3 has 12 amino acids. V dropped 3 bases and J dropped 10 bases, with 12 bases sitting between them. The CDR3 here is CASSIAGYRAFF. Written as DNA, the CDR3 is TGTGCCAGTAGTATTGCCGGGTATCGAGCTTTCTTT.

J is TRBJ1-2 and V is TRBV7-2; perhaps TRBD1 as D (5 bases). V shed 5 bases and J shed 7 bases, with 20 bases lying between them. From germline, CDR1 is SGHTA and CDR2 FQGNSA. There are 15 residues in the CDR3. The CDR3: CASSLRGVGYSGYTF. The CDR3 DNA sequence: TGTGCCAGCAGCCTGCGGGGCGTGGGGTACTCTGGCTACACCTTC.

V gene TRBV7-2 combines with J gene TRBJ2-7, with D perhaps matching TRBD2 (6 bases). Germline-derived CDR1 and CDR2 are SGHTA and FQGNSA. The CDR3 has 14 amino acids. Trimming cost V 3 bases and J 1 base, with 10 bases left between them. The CDR3 protein is CASSLFGGSYEQYF. The DNA for the CDR3 is TGTGCCAGCAGCTTGTTCGGGGGTTCCTACGAGCAGTACTTC.

V and J are TRBV5-6 and TRBJ1-3, with D possibly TRBD1 on 6 matching bases. V dropped 3 bases and J dropped 0 bases, with 10 bases sitting between them. The CDR3 totals 15 residues. The germline CDR1 and CDR2 sequences are SGHDT and YYEEEE. The CDR3 bases are TGTGCCAGCAGCTCGACAGGTTACTCTGGAAACACCATATATTTT. Its protein product is CASSSTGYSGNTIYF. Looking up the rest from reference TRBV5-6 and TRBJ1-3 gives the full variable domain: DAGVTQSPTHLIKTRGQQVTLRCSPKSGHDTVSWYQQALGQGPQFIFQYYEEEERQRGNFPDRFSGHQFPNYSSELNVNALLLGDSALYLCASSSTGYSGNTIYFGEGSWLTVV.

J is TRBJ1-5 and V is TRBV6-1; D may be TRBD1 (6 bases). The ends were cut back, 2 bases at V and 6 bases at J, with 11 bases in the middle. The CDR3 covers 14 residues. Germline assignment: CDR1 MNHNS and CDR2 SASEGT. The CDR3 region is CASSEITGIQPQHF. In DNA, the CDR3 is TGTGCCAGCAGTGAAATCACAGGGATTCAGCCCCAGCATTTT.

V is TRBV28 and J is TRBJ1-1; 7 nucleotides agree with TRBD1. The germline V gene encodes CDR1 MDHEN and CDR2 SYDVKM. The CDR3 totals 12 residues. Trimming took 8 bases from V and 11 from J; bases not matched to a gene: 11. The CDR3 region is CASQGTVEAAFF. In nucleotides, the CDR3 is TGTGCCAGCCAGGGGACAGTCGAGGCGGCTTTCTTT.

The J gene is TRBJ1-2, the V gene TRBV7-2; 11 bases align to TRBD1. CDR1 is SGHTA, CDR2 FQGNSA, per germline. The CDR3 totals 16 residues. Trimming took 5 bases from V and 7 from J; bases not matched to a gene: 12. The CDR3 spells CASSPRTGGAWSGYTF. CDR3 DNA sequence: TGTGCCAGCAGCCCTCGGACAGGGGGCGCGTGGAGTGGCTACACCTTC.

This clone appeared a single time. The gene calls are TRBV7-2 and TRBJ2-1, with D tentatively TRBD2 (7 bases). Per the germline V gene, CDR1 is SGHTA and CDR2 is FQGNSA. Trimming took off 1 base at V and 8 bases at J, with 12 bases between the two ends. The CDR3 runs 14 residues. In DNA form, the CDR3 reads TGTGCCAGCAGCTTAGTACAGGGAGGGGATGAGCAGTTCTTC. Amino acids: CASSLVQGGDEQFF.

The rearrangement joins TRBV15 to TRBJ1-1; no clear D gene. With 0 bases removed from V and 11 bases from J, the gap between germline ends came to 13 bases. The CDR3 runs 13 residues. Germline CDR1 is LNHNV and CDR2 is YYDKDF (reference sequence). The CDR3 here is CATSRDQGVGAFF. In nucleotides, the CDR3 is TGTGCCACCAGCAGAGATCAAGGAGTGGGTGCTTTCTTT.

This rearrangement joins TRBV7-3 to TRBJ1-1; D remains unclear. Germline CDR1 SGHTA, CDR2 FQGTGA. Deletions cut 5 bases from V and 2 bases from J, with 9 bases between. CDR3 size: 13 residues. The CDR3 sequence: CASSPRPNTEAFF. The CDR3 DNA sequence: TGTGCCAGCAGCCCCAGGCCCAACACTGAAGCTTTCTTT.

V gene TRBV18 combines with J gene TRBJ1-4, with 8 bases that match TRBD1. This CDR3 comprises 14 residues. After removal of 3 bases from V and 11 bases from J, the junction contained 8 bases not matched to a gene. Germline CDR1 reads KGHSH; CDR2 reads LQKENI. Written as DNA, the CDR3 is TGTGCCAGCTCACCCCGGGGCAGGGGGCACAAACTGTTTTTT. Its protein is CASSPRGRGHKLFF.

V gene TRBV6-5 combines with J gene TRBJ2-1, with 7 bases matching TRBD2. The CDR3 sequence is 15 residues long. Germline V gene sequence: CDR1 MNHEY, CDR2 SVGAGI. With V trimmed by 8 bases and J by 6 bases, 13 bases remained unmatched. CDR3 DNA: TGTGCCAGCCGCACCGGACTAGTAAAGGGCAATGAGCAGTTCTTC. Its protein is CASRTGLVKGNEQFF.

V and J are TRBV19 and TRBJ2-3, with 9 bases that match TRBD2. Germline V gene sequence: CDR1 LNHDA, CDR2 SQIVND (reference sequence). Trimming cost V 0 bases and J 4 bases; bases outside gene matches: 8. The CDR3 totals 17 residues. CDR3 residues: CASSIEGAGGPADTQYF. The CDR3 DNA is TGTGCCAGTAGTATAGAAGGAGCGGGGGGACCCGCAGATACGCAGTATTTT.

This chain connects TRBV30 to TRBJ1-1; 7 nucleotides match TRBD1. The V segment lost 3 bases and the J segment 5 bases; nucleotides outside the gene matches: 3. The CDR3 extends over 12 amino acids. Germline values: CDR1 GTSNPN, CDR2 SVGIG (reference sequence). CDR3 nucleotide sequence: TGTGCCTGGAGACAGGGGAGGACTGAAGCTTTCTTT. Protein sequence: CAWRQGRTEAFF.

The J gene is TRBJ2-1, the V gene TRBV13; weak D call: TRBD2 (6 bases). CDR1 and CDR2 (germline): PRHDT, FYEKMQ (reference sequence). Trimming shortened V by 0 bases and J by 12 bases, and 6 bases separated the two germline ends. The CDR3 runs to 11 residues. The CDR3 DNA follows: TGTGCCAGCAGCTTAGGAGCGGGGCAGTTCTTC. It is translated as CASSLGAGQFF. Drawing the rest from reference TRBV13 and TRBJ2-1, the complete variable domain is AAGVIQSPRHLIKEKRETATLKCYPIPRHDTVYWYQQGPGQDPQFLISFYEKMQSDKGSIPDRFSAQQFSDYHSELNMSSLELGDSALYFCASSLGAGQFFGPGTRLTVL.

This clone was seen once. The chain joins TRBV10-2 to TRBJ1-4; TRBD1 is a possible D gene (5 bases). CDR3 length equals 12 residues. Germline values: CDR1 WSHSY, CDR2 SAAADI. V dropped 9 bases and J dropped 4 bases, with 9 bases sitting between them. CDR3 sequence reads: CASRQLNEKLFF. In DNA form, the CDR3 reads TGCGCCAGTCGACAGCTTAATGAAAAACTGTTTTTT.

The chain carries TRBV6-1 and TRBJ2-7; D is unclear. CDR1 and CDR2 from the germline V gene are MNHNS and SASEGT. V lost 7 bases, J lost 1 base, and 8 bases lay in between. The CDR3 consists of 12 residues. CDR3: CASKTMSYEQYF. CDR3 bases: TGTGCCAGCAAGACAATGTCCTACGAGCAGTACTTC.